Listed below are T cell receptor beta chains from one sample, sequenced in a study of cytomegalovirus exposure and HLA in healthy donors. Here immunoSEQ multiplex PCR was the method, and the copy in TCRdb shows in-frame clones only, minus some. The sample carries 150,000 to 200,000 clones, approximately 80% recorded once. The sequenced sample was PBMCs. Receptors originate from a woman in her 30s in good health and CMV-seropositive. CDR3s include the opening cysteine and the closing phenylalanine or tryptophan. A D gene is named only where the DNA matches it firmly. The size field is filled for only some rows; it gives once, few, many or a size class.

j_call cdr3_length d_call v_call clone_size cdr3_nt cdr3_aa
TRBJ1-2 14 . TRBV28 . TGTGCCAGCAGTTCCAACGCTCCCCGGAGAGGCTACACCTTC CASSSNAPRRGYTF
TRBJ1-4 14 . TRBV5-6 . TGTGCCAGCAGCTTGCAGGGAGGCGGAGAAAAACTGTTTTTT CASSLQGGGEKLFF
TRBJ2-1 15 . TRBV2 . TGTGCCAGCAGTGAAATGGACTCCATCTACAATGAGCAGTTCTTC CASSEMDSIYNEQFF
TRBJ2-7 16 TRBD2 TRBV5-1 . TGCGCCAGCAGCTTGTCCCCTAGCGGGGGGGCCCACGAGCAGTACTTC CASSLSPSGGAHEQYF
TRBJ2-5 16 TRBD1 TRBV5-1 . TGCGCCAGCAGCTTGGCCTCAGGACAGGGGGAGAAGACCCAGTACTTC CASSLASGQGEKTQYF
TRBJ2-2 16 . TRBV7-2 . TGTGCCAGCAGCGAGTACCTCGGGACAAGCACCGGGGAGCTGTTTTTT CASSEYLGTSTGELFF
TRBJ1-5 13 . TRBV15 . TGTGCCACCAGCAGAGATTGGAGCCAGCCCCAGCATTTT CATSRDWSQPQHF
TRBJ1-4 14 . TRBV5-1 once TGCGCCAGCAGCAACAGGGTGGGGAATGAAAAACTGTTTTTT CASSNRVGNEKLFF
TRBJ2-2 14 . TRBV11-3 . TGTGCCAGCGCCGCGGTCGGCGGCACCGGGGAGCTGTTTTTT CASAAVGGTGELFF
TRBJ1-5 15 . TRBV28 . TGTGCCAGCAGTCCGCCAGGTTATAGCAATCAGCCCCAGCATTTT CASSPPGYSNQPQHF
TRBJ2-1 17 TRBD1 TRBV6-4 . TGTGCCAGCAGTGACTCTTTGGGGACAGGATCCTACAATGAGCAGTTCTTC CASSDSLGTGSYNEQFF
TRBJ1-5 13 TRBD1 TRBV19 . TGTGCCAGTACCCGGGACAGGGAAGAGCCCCAGCATTTT CASTRDREEPQHF
TRBJ1-3 16 TRBD1 TRBV7-2 . TGTGCCAGCAGCTTAGCGACAGGGAACTCTGGAAACACCATATATTTT CASSLATGNSGNTIYF
TRBJ2-5 14 TRBD1 TRBV30 . TGTGCCGGGGCCCTGACAGGGCAGCTAGAGACCCAGTACTTC CAGALTGQLETQYF
TRBJ1-1 16 . TRBV4-1 . TGCGCCAGCAGCCTTATCCGGGGGGACATGAGCACTGAAGCTTTCTTT CASSLIRGDMSTEAFF
TRBJ2-7 14 . TRBV19 . TGTGCCAGTAGTATAGGGGGCAGGGCCAACGAGCAGTACTTC CASSIGGRANEQYF
TRBJ2-7 12 . TRBV4-1 . TGCGCCAGCAGCCGCTTGGGGGCCCGGCAGTACTTC CASSRLGARQYF
TRBJ2-3 14 . TRBV2 . TGTGCCAGCTCCCTGGACAGAAGCACAGATACGCAGTATTTT CASSLDRSTDTQYF
TRBJ2-7 13 . TRBV27 . TGTGCCAGCAGGGCTCAGGGTTCCTACGAGCAGTACTTC CASRAQGSYEQYF
TRBJ2-4 17 TRBD1 TRBV7-9 . TGTGCCAGCAGCTCGTCCAGGGGGCGCGGGGCCAAAAACATTCAGTACTTC CASSSSRGRGAKNIQYF
TRBJ2-3 15 . TRBV9 . TGTGCCAGCAGCGTAGGCGCAGGGGGGTTAGATACGCAGTATTTT CASSVGAGGLDTQYF
TRBJ2-7 15 . TRBV28 few TGTGCCAGCAGTCAGCTCCAGGGTCGCGGGACCGAGCAGTACTTC CASSQLQGRGTEQYF
TRBJ2-3 17 TRBD2 TRBV15 . TGTGCCACCAGCAGAGAAATGGGCGGGGGGCCCACAGATACGCAGTATTTT CATSREMGGGPTDTQYF
TRBJ2-3 18 TRBD2 TRBV4-2 . TGTGCCAGCAGCCAAGACGCACTAGCGGGAGGATTAGCAGATACGCAGTATTTT CASSQDALAGGLADTQYF
TRBJ2-3 13 . TRBV28 . TGTGCCAGCAGGGGTGGGGGCGCAGATACGCAGTATTTT CASRGGGADTQYF
TRBJ1-1 13 . TRBV19 . TGTGCCAGTAGTATTGGGGCCGGGACTGAAGCTTTCTTT CASSIGAGTEAFF
TRBJ1-4 13 . TRBV11-3 once TGTGCCAGCAGCTTAGGCTCGGGGGAAAAACTGTTTTTT CASSLGSGEKLFF
TRBJ2-1 15 TRBD2 TRBV6-5 . TGTGCCAGCACCCAAATAGCGGGGGGATACAATGAGCAGTTCTTC CASTQIAGGYNEQFF
TRBJ2-2 13 . TRBV10-1 . TGCGCCAGCAGCAGGGAAAACACCGGGGAGCTGTTTTTT CASSRENTGELFF
TRBJ1-2 16 . TRBV5-5 many TGTGCCAGCAGCTTGGGGATGGGGCACCGGAACTATGGCTACACCTTC CASSLGMGHRNYGYTF
TRBJ2-7 14 . TRBV27 . TGTGCCAGCAGTTTATCGGGCGGACTCAGCCAGCAGTACTTC CASSLSGGLSQQYF
TRBJ2-1 13 . TRBV6-1 few TGTGCCAGCCCCCCGGACACTGACAATGAGCAGTTCTTC CASPPDTDNEQFF
TRBJ2-5 16 . TRBV5-8 . TGTGCCAGCAGCTTGGAAGGGACTCTCCACCACGGGGAGCAGTACTTC CASSLEGTLHHGEQYF
TRBJ2-6 20 . TRBV19 . TGTGCCAGTAGTACATTGGCAGGGGCCGGAGACAGCTCTGGGGCCAACGTCCTGACTTTC CASSTLAGAGDSSGANVLTF
TRBJ2-5 14 . TRBV7-9 . TGTGCCAGCAGCTTAGCGGGGCGTGGTGAGACCCAGTACTTC CASSLAGRGETQYF
TRBJ2-2 16 . TRBV19 . TGTGCCAGTAGTGGGCGGGGACCAGTGAACACCGGGGAGCTGTTTTTT CASSGRGPVNTGELFF
TRBJ2-7 16 . TRBV6-6 . TGTGCCAGCAGTTACCCCACACAGGGATTGAACGACGAGCAGTACTTC CASSYPTQGLNDEQYF
TRBJ1-2 15 . TRBV4-3 . TGCGCCAGCAGCCAAGTCGGGGGGCGTTCCTATGGCTACACCTTC CASSQVGGRSYGYTF
TRBJ2-7 17 . TRBV28 . TGTGCCAGCAGACCCGGGGGAGGGGGAGGGGCTTCCTACGAGCAGTACTTC CASRPGGGGGASYEQYF
TRBJ2-1 15 TRBD1 TRBV9 . TGTGCCAGCAGCGTAGATGGACAGGACAGGAATGAGCAGTTCTTC CASSVDGQDRNEQFF
TRBJ2-7 13 . TRBV2 . TGTGCCAGCAGTAATAAGAGGGATTACGAGCAGTACTTC CASSNKRDYEQYF
TRBJ2-1 15 TRBD2 TRBV28 . TGTGCCAGCAGTTTATCGGGGGGAAACTACAATGAGCAGTTCTTC CASSLSGGNYNEQFF
TRBJ1-6 12 . TRBV9 . TGTGCCAGGAAAGGGGATCATTCACCCCTCCACTTT CARKGDHSPLHF
TRBJ2-5 15 TRBD2 TRBV30 . TGTGCCTGGAGTGGAGGCGGGGGGGGGATGGAGACCCAGTACTTC CAWSGGGGGMETQYF
TRBJ2-3 14 . TRBV5-4 . TGTGCCAGCAGCTCCAATCAGGGTACGGATACGCAGTATTTT CASSSNQGTDTQYF
TRBJ2-7 13 . TRBV25-1 once TGTGCCAGCAGTCGGTTAAACTCCTACGAGCAGTACTTC CASSRLNSYEQYF